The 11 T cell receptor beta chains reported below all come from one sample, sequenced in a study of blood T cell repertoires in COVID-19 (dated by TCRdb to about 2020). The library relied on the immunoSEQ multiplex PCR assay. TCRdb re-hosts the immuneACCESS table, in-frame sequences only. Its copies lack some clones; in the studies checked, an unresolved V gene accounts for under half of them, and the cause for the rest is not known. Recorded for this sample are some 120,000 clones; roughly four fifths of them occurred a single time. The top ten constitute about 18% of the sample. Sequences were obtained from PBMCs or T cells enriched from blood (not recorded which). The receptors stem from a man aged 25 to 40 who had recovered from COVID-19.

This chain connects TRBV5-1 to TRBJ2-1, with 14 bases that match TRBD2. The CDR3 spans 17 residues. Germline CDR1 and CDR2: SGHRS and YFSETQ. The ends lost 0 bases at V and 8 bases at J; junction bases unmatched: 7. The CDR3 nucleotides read TGCGCCAGCAGCTTGGTGGGGACTAGCGGGAGTTTGGATGAGCAGTTCTTC. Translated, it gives CASSLVGTSGSLDEQFF.

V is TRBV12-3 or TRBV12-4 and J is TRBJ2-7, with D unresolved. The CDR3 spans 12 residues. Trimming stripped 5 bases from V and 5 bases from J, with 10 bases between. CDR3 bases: TGTGCCAGCAGTCCAAATCCCCACGAGCAGTACTTC. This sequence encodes CASSPNPHEQYF.

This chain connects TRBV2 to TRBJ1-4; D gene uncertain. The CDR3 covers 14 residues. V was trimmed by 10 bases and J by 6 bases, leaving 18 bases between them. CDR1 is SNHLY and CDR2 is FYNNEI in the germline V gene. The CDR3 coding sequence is TGTGCCACGCAGATGGAAGGAGGGCATGAAAAACTGTTTTTT. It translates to CATQMEGGHEKLFF.

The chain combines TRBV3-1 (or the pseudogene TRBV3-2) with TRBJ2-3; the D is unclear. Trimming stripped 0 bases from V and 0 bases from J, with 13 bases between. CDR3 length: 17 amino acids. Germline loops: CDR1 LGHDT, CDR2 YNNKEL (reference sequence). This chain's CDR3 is CASSQEGLERSTDTQYF. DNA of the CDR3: TGTGCCAGCAGCCAAGAGGGTTTGGAGAGGAGCACAGATACGCAGTATTTT.

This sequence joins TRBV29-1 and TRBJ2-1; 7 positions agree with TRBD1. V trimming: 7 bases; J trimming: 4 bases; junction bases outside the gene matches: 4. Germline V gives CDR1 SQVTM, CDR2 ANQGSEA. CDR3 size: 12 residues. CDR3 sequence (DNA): TGCAGCGCCCGGGACAGTTACAATGAGCAGTTCTTC. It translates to CSARDSYNEQFF.

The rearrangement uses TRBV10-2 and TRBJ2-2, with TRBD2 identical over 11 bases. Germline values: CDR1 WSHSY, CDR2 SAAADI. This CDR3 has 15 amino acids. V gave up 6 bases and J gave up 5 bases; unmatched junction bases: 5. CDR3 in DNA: TGCGCCAGCAGCCAAACTAGCGGGAGTACCGGGGAGCTGTTTTTT. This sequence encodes CASSQTSGSTGELFF.

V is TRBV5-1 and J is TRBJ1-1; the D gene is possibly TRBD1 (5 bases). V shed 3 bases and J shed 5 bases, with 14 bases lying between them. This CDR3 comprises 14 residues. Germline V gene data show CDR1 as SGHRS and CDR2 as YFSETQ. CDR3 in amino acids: CASSSLGGRTEAFF. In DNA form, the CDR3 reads TGCGCCAGCAGCTCCCTCGGGGGGAGGACTGAAGCTTTCTTT.

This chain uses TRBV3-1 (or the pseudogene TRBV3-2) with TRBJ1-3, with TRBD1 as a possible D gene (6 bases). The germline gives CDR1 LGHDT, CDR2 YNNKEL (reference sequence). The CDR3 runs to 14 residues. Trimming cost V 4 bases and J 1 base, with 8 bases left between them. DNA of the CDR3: TGTGCCAGCAGCCTACAGGGTTCTGGAAACACCATATATTTT. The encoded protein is CASSLQGSGNTIYF.

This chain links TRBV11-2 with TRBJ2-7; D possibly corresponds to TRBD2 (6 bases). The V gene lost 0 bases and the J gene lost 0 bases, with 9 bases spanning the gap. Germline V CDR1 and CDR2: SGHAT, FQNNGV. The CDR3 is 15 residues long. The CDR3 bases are TGTGCCAGCAGCTTAGAGTTCGGGAGCTCCTACGAGCAGTACTTC. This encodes CASSLEFGSSYEQYF.

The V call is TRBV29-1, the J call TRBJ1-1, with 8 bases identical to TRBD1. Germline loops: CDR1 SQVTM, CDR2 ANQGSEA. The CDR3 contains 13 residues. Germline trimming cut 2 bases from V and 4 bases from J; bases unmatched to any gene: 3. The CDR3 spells CSVELDRGTEAFF. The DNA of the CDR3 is TGCAGCGTTGAACTTGACAGGGGCACTGAAGCTTTCTTT.

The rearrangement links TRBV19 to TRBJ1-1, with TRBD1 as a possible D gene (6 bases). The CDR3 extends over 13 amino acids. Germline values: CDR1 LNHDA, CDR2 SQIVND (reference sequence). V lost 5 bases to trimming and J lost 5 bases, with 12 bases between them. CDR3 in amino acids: CASSFGTSTEAFF. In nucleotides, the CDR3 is TGTGCCAGTAGTTTCGGGACATCAACTGAAGCTTTCTTT.